These T cell receptor beta chains were read from a single sample in a study of tumor-infiltrating lymphocytes in primary liver carcinoma. TCRdb re-called the multiplex PCR reads through MiXCR, storing one row per CDR3 protein. The sample has 200,000 or so distinct CDR3 sequences, less than 75% seen once; the top ten hold about 7.1%. The specimen sequenced was peripheral blood. These receptors all stem from a woman aged 55-69 years with primary liver carcinoma and hepatitis B virus infection. CDR3s include the opening cysteine and the closing phenylalanine or tryptophan. D genes are given only for firm matches. Some rows have no size entry. The others give once, few or many, or a class for an expanded clone.

TGTGCCAGCTCACCACAGGGAGCAAACGAGCAGTACTTC,CASSPQGANEQYF,TRBJ2-7,NA,13,TRBV18,NA
TGTGTCAGCAGTGAACCCCAACTACTGAAGTACGTGCAGTACTTC,CVSSEPQLLKYVQYF,TRBJ2-7,NA,15,TRBV6-1,NA
TGTGCCAGCAGTTCAAGTGGACAAGGCCGGGAAAAACTGGTTTTT,CASSSSGQGREKLVF,TRBJ1-4,NA,15,TRBV7-9,NA
TGTGCCAGCAGTTCAGGGGTCTCTTGGGCCAACGTCCTGACTTTC,CASSSGVSWANVLTF,TRBJ2-6,NA,15,TRBV6-1,NA
TGTGCCAGCGACCAAGACGGGAGGAACACTGAAGCTTTCTTT,CASDQDGRNTEAFF,TRBJ1-1,NA,14,TRBV11-1,NA
TGTGCCAGTAAAAAAAACGGACAGTTTCCCATGAACACTGAAGCTTTCTTT,CASKKNGQFPMNTEAFF,TRBJ1-1,NA,17,TRBV5-4,NA
TGTGCCATCAGTACAGCGACAGTGAGGGGCCCAGATACGCAGTATTTT,CAISTATVRGPDTQYF,TRBJ2-3,once,16,TRBV10-3,NA
TGTACCATCAGTGAGTTGGACTTAAATTACGAGCAGCACTTC,CTISELDLNYEQHF,TRBJ2-7,NA,14,TRBV10-3,NA
TGTGCCAGCAGGCCCCCGGTGCCGGAGCTAGCCAAAAACATTCAGTACTTC,CASRPPVPELAKNIQYF,TRBJ2-4,NA,17,TRBV6-2/TRBV6-3,NA
TGTGCCACCCGGACTAGCCCGAACACCGGGGAGCTGTTTTTT,CATRTSPNTGELFF,TRBJ2-2,few,14,TRBV10-3,TRBD2
TGTGCCAGCAGTCTTAGGGGTGTTAACTATGGCTACACCTTC,CASSLRGVNYGYTF,TRBJ1-2,NA,14,TRBV12-3/TRBV12-4,NA
TGTGCCAGCAGCTTGGAGACTAGCGGGAGCCGCAATGAGCAGTTCTTC,CASSLETSGSRNEQFF,TRBJ2-1,few,16,TRBV5-4,TRBD2
TGTGCCAGCAGTTTAATGTCTAGCCGGGGCAATGGGCAGTTCTTC,CASSLMSSRGNGQFF,TRBJ2-1,NA,15,TRBV11-1,NA
TGTGTCAGCAGCCCCTTACTAGCGGGAGGGGCACACAATGAGCAGTTCTTC,CVSSPLLAGGAHNEQFF,TRBJ2-1,NA,17,TRBV11-3,TRBD2
TGTGCCAGCAGTGGGAATCAGGGTTTAGCCAAAAACATTCAGTACTTC,CASSGNQGLAKNIQYF,TRBJ2-4,NA,16,TRBV28,NA
TGTGCCGGCAGTCCTGGTTTGCCCACAGATACGCAGTATTTT,CAGSPGLPTDTQYF,TRBJ2-3,NA,14,TRBV11-2,NA
TGTGCCAGCATGTCAGTACGGGGCGCCTACGAGCAGTACTTC,CASMSVRGAYEQYF,TRBJ2-7,many,14,TRBV6-1,NA
TGTGCCAGCCGCTTAGCGGGAGGGCGGGACGATGAGCAGTTCTTC,CASRLAGGRDDEQFF,TRBJ2-1,NA,15,TRBV7-9,TRBD2
TGCAGCGTTGGCTCGTCTACCAAAGAGACCCAGTACTTC,CSVGSSTKETQYF,TRBJ2-5,NA,13,TRBV29-1,NA
TGTGCCAGCTCACCAGTGCAAACCGGGGAGCTGTTTTTT,CASSPVQTGELFF,TRBJ2-2,NA,13,TRBV18,NA
TGCGCCAGCAGCCAAGTGGGTCATAGCAATCAGCCCCAGCATTTT,CASSQVGHSNQPQHF,TRBJ1-5,many,15,TRBV4-1,NA
TGTACCAGCAGCTCCCGGACTAGCGGGACTTCAGAGACCCAGTACTTC,CTSSSRTSGTSETQYF,TRBJ2-5,once,16,TRBV11-2,TRBD2
TGTGCCAGCAGCTTTGGGGTGACAGGCTCTGGGGCCAACGTCCTGACTTTC,CASSFGVTGSGANVLTF,TRBJ2-6,NA,17,TRBV5-4,NA
TGTGCCAGGAGTTTGGGCCCAGGGTACACTGAAGCTTTCTTT,CARSLGPGYTEAFF,TRBJ1-1,NA,14,TRBV12-3/TRBV12-4,NA
TGTACCAGCAGTCCTCTATCCTGGGGGGCCTCCGATCCCGGGGAGCCGTTTTTT,CTSSPLSWGASDPGEPFF,TRBJ2-2,NA,18,TRBV12-3/TRBV12-4,NA
TGTGCCAGCAGCTTGGATACTAGCGGGAGAACGGGCGGGGAGCTGTTTTTT,CASSLDTSGRTGGELFF,TRBJ2-2,many,17,TRBV11-3,TRBD2
TGTGCCAGCAGCTTAGCGGGAACGAGGACCCAGTACTTC,CASSLAGTRTQYF,TRBJ2-5,NA,13,TRBV11-2,NA